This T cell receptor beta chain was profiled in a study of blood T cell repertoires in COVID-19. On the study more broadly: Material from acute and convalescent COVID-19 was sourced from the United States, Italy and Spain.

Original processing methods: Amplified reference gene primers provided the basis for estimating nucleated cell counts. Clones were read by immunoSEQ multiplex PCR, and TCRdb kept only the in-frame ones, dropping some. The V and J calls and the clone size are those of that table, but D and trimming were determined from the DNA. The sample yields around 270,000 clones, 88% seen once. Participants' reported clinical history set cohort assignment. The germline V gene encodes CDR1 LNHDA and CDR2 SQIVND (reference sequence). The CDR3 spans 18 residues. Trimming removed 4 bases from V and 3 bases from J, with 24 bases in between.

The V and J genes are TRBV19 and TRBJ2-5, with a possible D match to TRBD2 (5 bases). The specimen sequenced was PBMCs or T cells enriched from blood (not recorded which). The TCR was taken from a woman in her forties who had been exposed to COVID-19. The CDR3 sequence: CASSRESGRYQVEETQYF. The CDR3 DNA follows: TGTGCCAGTAGTAGGGAGAGCGGAAGATACCAAGTAGAAGAGACCCAGTACTTC.